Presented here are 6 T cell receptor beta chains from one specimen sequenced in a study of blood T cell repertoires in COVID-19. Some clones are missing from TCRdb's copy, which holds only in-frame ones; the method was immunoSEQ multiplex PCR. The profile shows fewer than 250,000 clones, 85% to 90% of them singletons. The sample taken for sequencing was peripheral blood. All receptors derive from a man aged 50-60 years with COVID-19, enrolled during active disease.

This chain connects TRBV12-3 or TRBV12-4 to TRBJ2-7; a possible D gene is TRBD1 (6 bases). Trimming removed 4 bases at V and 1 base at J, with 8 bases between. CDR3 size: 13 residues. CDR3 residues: CASSYGQSYEQYF. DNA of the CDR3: TGTGCCAGCAGTTATGGACAGTCCTACGAGCAGTACTTC.

As DNA, the CDR3 is TGTGCCAGCAGCTTAATTGGACAACGCCCCCTCTACGAGCAGTACTTC. Its protein product is CASSLIGQRPLYEQYF. This chain joins TRBV7-2 and TRBJ2-7; D is possibly TRBD1 (5 bases). V lost 2 bases and J 3 bases, leaving 17 bases between the germline ends. The CDR3 loop spans 16 amino acids. CDR1 and CDR2 from the germline V gene are SGHTA and FQGNSA.

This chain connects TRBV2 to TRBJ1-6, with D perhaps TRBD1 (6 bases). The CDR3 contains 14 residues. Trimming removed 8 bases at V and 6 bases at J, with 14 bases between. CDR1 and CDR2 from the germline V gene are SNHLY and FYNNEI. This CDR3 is CASLTLDSNSPLHF. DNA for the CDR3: TGTGCCAGCCTTACCTTGGACAGTAATTCACCCCTCCACTTT.

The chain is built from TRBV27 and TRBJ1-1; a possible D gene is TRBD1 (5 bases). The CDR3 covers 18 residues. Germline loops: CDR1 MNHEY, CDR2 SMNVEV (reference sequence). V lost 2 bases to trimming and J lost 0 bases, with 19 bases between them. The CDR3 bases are TGTGCCAGCAGTTTAAGGACGGGGGTACGAGGGCTGAACACTGAAGCTTTCTTT. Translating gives CASSLRTGVRGLNTEAFF.

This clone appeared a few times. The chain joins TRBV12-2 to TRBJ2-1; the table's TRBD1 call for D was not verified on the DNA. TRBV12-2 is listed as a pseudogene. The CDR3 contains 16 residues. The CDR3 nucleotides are TGTGCAAGTCGCTCCGGCCAGGGGGACTGGTACAATGAGCAGTTCTTC. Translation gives CASRSGQGDWYNEQFF.

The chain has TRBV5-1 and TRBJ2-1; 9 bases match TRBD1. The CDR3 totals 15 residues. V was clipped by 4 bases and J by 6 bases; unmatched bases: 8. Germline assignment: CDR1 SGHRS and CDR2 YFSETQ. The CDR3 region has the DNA TGCGCCAGCAGCCCGGGACAGGGTGCTGGCAATGAGCAGTTCTTC. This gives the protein CASSPGQGAGNEQFF.